This TCR beta chain was captured in a study of T cells after yellow fever vaccination. Study-wide context: Any fraction with a low cell number was prepared using SMART-Seq v4 Ultra Low Input. General study results and limits: Within FACS-sorted repertoires, abundant clonotypes contaminating from the bulk population could be present. Researchers noted that a small share of clonotypes showed up in both CD4 and CD8 compartments. Among primary-vaccination clones, most reappeared after the booster, at 95% to 96% for CD4 and 85% to 90% for CD8.

To note about this clonotype: The antigen remains undetermined.

TCRdb recomputed calls from the 5' RACE reads with MiXCR, one row per CDR3 protein. The sample lists about 630,000 distinct CDR3 sequences, over 9% seen once, with under 15% in the top ten. Source: PBMCs, taken on the day of the yellow fever booster vaccination. The clonotype comes from a man aged 25-40 years who received the YFV17D yellow fever vaccine.

DNA of the CDR3: TGTGCCAGCAGCAAACAGGGGTCTGACAATCAGCCCCAGCATTTT. It encodes CASSKQGSDNQPQHF. V usage is TRBV6-1 and J usage is TRBJ1-5, with TRBD1 identical over 7 bases. This CDR3 has 15 amino acids. CDR1 MNHNS and CDR2 SASEGT come from the germline V gene. V dropped 6 bases and J dropped 3; count of bases not matched to a gene: 8.